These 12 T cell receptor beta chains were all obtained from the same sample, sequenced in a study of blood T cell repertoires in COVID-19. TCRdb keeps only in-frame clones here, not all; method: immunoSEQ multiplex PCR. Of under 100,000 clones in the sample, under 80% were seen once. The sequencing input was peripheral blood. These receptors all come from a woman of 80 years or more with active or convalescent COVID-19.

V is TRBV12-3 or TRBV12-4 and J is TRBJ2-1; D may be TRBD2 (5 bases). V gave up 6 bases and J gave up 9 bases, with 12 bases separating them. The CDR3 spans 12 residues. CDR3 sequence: CASSYFGGEQFF. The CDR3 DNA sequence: TGTGCCAGCAGCTATTTCGGAGGTGAGCAGTTCTTC.

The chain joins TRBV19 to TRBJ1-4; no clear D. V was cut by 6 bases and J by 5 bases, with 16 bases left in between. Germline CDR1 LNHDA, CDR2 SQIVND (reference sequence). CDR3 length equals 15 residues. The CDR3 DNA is TGTGCCAGTAGGACCTTGGACGGGGAGAATGAAAAACTGTTTTTT. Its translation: CASRTLDGENEKLFF.

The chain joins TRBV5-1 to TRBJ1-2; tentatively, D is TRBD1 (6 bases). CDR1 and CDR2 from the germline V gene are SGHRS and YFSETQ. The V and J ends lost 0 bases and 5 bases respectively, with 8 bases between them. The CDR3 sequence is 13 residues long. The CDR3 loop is CASSLGGQYGYTF. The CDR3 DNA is TGCGCCAGCAGCTTGGGGGGGCAATATGGCTACACCTTC.

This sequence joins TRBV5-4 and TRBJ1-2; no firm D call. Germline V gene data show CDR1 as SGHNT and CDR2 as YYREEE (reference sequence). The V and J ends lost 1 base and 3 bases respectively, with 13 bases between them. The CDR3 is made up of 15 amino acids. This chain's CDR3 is CASSLRGGSDYGYTF. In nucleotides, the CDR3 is TGTGCCAGCAGCTTGCGGGGTGGGTCGGACTATGGCTACACCTTC.

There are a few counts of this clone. DNA of the CDR3: TGTGCCAGCTCAAGCGGTGAGGCCGGGGAGCTGTTTTTT. Residues: CASSSGEAGELFF. The chain is built from TRBV18 and TRBJ2-2, with D tentatively TRBD2 (5 bases). Germline V gene data show CDR1 as KGHSH and CDR2 as LQKENI. The CDR3 loop spans 13 amino acids. V lost 5 bases and J 6 bases, leaving 10 bases between the germline ends. The full variable domain, with the rest looked up from reference TRBV18 and TRBJ2-2, is NAGVMQNPRHLVRRRGQEARLRCSPMKGHSHVYWYRQLPEEGLKFMVYLQKENIIDESGMPKERFSAEFPKEGPSILRIQQVVRGDSAAYFCASSSGEAGELFFGEGSRLTVL.

The CDR3 spells CASRREGPNSPLHF. For the CDR3, the DNA is TGTGCCAGCAGGCGGGAAGGCCCCAATTCACCCCTCCACTTT. This chain uses TRBV6-5 with TRBJ1-6, with D uncertain. Germline V lookup: CDR1 MNHEY, CDR2 SVGAGI. The CDR3 extends over 14 amino acids. The V and J ends lost 6 bases and 7 bases respectively, with 13 bases between them.

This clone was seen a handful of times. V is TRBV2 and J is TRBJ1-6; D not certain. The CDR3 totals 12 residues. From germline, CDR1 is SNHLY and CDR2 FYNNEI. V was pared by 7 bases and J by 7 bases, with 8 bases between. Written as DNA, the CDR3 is TGTGCCAGCACCGCGGGGAATTCACCCCTCCACTTT. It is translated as CASTAGNSPLHF.

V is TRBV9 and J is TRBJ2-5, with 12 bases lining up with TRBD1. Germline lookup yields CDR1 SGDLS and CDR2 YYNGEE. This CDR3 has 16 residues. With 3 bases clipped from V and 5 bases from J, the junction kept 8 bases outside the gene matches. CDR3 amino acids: CASSASGTGGIETQYF. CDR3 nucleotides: TGTGCCAGCAGCGCTTCCGGGACAGGGGGCATCGAGACCCAGTACTTC.

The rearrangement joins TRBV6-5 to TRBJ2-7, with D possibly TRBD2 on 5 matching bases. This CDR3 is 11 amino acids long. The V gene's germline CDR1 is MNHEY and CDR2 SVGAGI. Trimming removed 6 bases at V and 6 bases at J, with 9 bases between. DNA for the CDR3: TGTGCCAGCAGCCGGGGTCTCGAGCAGTACTTC. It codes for CASSRGLEQYF.

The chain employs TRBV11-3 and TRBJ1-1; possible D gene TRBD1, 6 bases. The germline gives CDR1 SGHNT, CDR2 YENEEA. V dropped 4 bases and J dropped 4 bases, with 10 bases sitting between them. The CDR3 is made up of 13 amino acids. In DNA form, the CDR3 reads TGTGCCAGCAGCTGGGGGCTGGGCACTGAAGCTTTCTTT. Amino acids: CASSWGLGTEAFF.

CDR3 protein: CASSAVTAGGYTF. CDR3 nucleotide sequence: TGTGCCAGCAGTGCGGTCACGGCGGGTGGCTACACCTTC. This chain links TRBV2 with TRBJ1-2, with unresolved D. The CDR3 is made up of 13 amino acids. From germline, CDR1 is SNHLY and CDR2 FYNNEI. V was clipped by 4 bases and J by 7 bases, with 13 bases between them. Using reference TRBV2 and TRBJ1-2 for the parts outside the CDR3, the full variable domain is EPEVTQTPSHQVTQMGQEVILRCVPISNHLYFYWYRQILGQKVEFLVSFYNNEISEKSEIFDDQFSVERPDGSNFTLKIRSTKLEDSAMYFCASSAVTAGGYTFGSGTRLTVV.

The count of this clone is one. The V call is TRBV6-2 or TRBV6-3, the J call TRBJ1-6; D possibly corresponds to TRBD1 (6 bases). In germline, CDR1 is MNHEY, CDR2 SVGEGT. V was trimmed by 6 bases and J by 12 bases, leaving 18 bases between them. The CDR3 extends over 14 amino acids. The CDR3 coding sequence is TGTGCCAGCAGCCGCGCCGGGACACCTAGACCCCTCCACTTT. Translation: CASSRAGTPRPLHF.